The entry below describes one T cell receptor beta chain. The data originate from a study of T cells in tuberculosis. The V gene lost 5 bases and the J gene lost 2 bases, with 4 bases spanning the gap. Germline V gives CDR1 SEHNR, CDR2 FQNEAQ (reference sequence). The CDR3 contains 11 residues. This table comes from immunoSEQ multiplex PCR, and its TCRdb copy is limited to in-frame clones, with some not included. The repertoire holds around 33,000 clones, with under 95% as singletons. The chain employs TRBV7-9 and TRBJ2-7; D not resolved. The material sequenced was PBMCs. This receptor was obtained from a donor between 10 and 35 years old with latent tuberculosis or without tuberculosis infection. Some clones in this sample may be carry-over from other donors' samples. The CDR3 is CASSQAYEQYF. The DNA of the CDR3 is TGTGCCAGCAGCCAGGCCTACGAGCAGTACTTC.